This T cell receptor beta chain was sequenced in a study of blood T cell repertoires in COVID-19. Germline V gene lookup returns CDR1 LGHNA and CDR2 YNFKEQ. The CDR3 covers 13 residues. V shed 0 bases and J shed 7 bases, with 9 bases lying between them. Clones were sequenced by immunoSEQ multiplex PCR, and TCRdb holds only the in-frame ones, with some missing. The data show 40,000 to 55,000 clones, with nearly 85% seen just once and roughly 17% held by the top ten. The sequenced material came from peripheral blood. The source is a man aged 40-50 years with acute or convalescent COVID-19. This chain uses TRBV4-2 with TRBJ1-2, with D possibly TRBD1 on 5 matching bases. As DNA, the CDR3 is TGTGCCAGCAGCCAAGACAGGGTGATTGGCTACACCTTC. Its translation: CASSQDRVIGYTF.